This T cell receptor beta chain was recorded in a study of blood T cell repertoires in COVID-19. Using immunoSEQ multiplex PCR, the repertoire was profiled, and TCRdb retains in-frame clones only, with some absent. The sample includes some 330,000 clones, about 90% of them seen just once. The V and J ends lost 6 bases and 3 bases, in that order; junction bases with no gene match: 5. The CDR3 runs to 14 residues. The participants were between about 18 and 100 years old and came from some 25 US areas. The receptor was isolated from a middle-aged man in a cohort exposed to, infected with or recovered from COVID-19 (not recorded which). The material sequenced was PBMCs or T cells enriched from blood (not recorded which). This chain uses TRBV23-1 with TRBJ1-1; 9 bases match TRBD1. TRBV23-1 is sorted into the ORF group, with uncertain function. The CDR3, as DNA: TGCGCCAGCAGAGGACAGGGGTTCGACACTGAAGCTTTCTTT. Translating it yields CASRGQGFDTEAFF.